This is a list of T cell receptor beta chains from one sample in a study of shared T cell receptors in the human thymus. TCRdb's copy holds only in-frame clones and misses some; the assay was immunoSEQ multiplex PCR. The sample has hundreds of thousands of clones, 85% to 95% seen once. The sequencing sample was made of thymocytes. The receptors were sampled from a human donor. The CDR3 runs from the conserved cysteine through the conserved F or W. Fields, in order: clone size, D gene, J gene, V gene, CDR3 protein, CDR3 DNA. A D gene is named only where the DNA matches it firmly. The size entry is marked missing in some rows and otherwise reads once, few, many or a size class.

. | TRBD2 | TRBJ2-7 | TRBV4-3 | CASSQEPPGLAGDSDEQYF | TGCGCCAGCAGCCAAGAGCCTCCGGGACTAGCGGGAGATTCGGACGAGCAGTACTTC
. | TRBD1 | TRBJ1-3 | TRBV28 | CASSFIRGSSGNTIYF | TGTGCCAGCAGTTTTATCAGGGGGAGTTCTGGAAACACCATATATTTT
. | . | TRBJ2-5 | TRBV6-1 | CASSALEGGGGQETQYF | TGTGCCAGCAGTGCCCTCGAGGGAGGAGGGGGCCAAGAGACCCAGTACTTC
. | . | TRBJ1-1 | TRBV19 | CASRGPLETEAFF | TGTGCCAGTAGGGGCCCCCTAGAGACTGAAGCTTTCTTT
. | TRBD2 | TRBJ2-2 | TRBV7-2 | CASSSVAGGSSGELFF | TGTGCCAGCAGCTCAGTAGCGGGAGGAAGTTCCGGGGAGCTGTTTTTT
. | . | TRBJ2-7 | TRBV14 | CASSQDRHQLEYF | TGTGCCAGCAGCCAAGATCGCCATCAGTTGGAGTACTTC
. | TRBD1 | TRBJ1-5 | TRBV7-2 | CASSSRQGANQPQHF | TGTGCCAGCAGCTCGCGCCAGGGGGCAAATCAGCCCCAGCATTTT
. | . | TRBJ2-7 | TRBV2 | CASRLKGQAWDEQYF | TGTGCCAGCCGCCTGAAGGGGCAGGCCTGGGACGAGCAGTACTTC
. | . | TRBJ1-6 | TRBV27 | CASRDSGHLSYNSPLHF | TGTGCCAGCCGTGATTCGGGACACCTCTCCTATAATTCACCCCTCCACTTT
. | . | TRBJ2-2 | TRBV15 | CATSREPTADTGELFF | TGTGCCACCAGCAGGGAACCGACTGCCGACACCGGGGAGCTGTTTTTT
. | . | TRBJ1-3 | TRBV2 | CASSEEGTERSGNTIYF | TGTGCCAGCAGTGAAGAGGGGACCGAGAGGTCCGGAAACACCATATATTTT
. | . | TRBJ1-4 | TRBV19 | CASSMGGATNEKLFF | TGTGCCAGTAGTATGGGAGGGGCAACTAATGAAAAACTGTTTTTT
. | . | TRBJ1-2 | TRBV27 | CASSLQGSNGYTF | TGTGCCAGCAGTTTACAGGGGTCGAATGGCTACACCTTC
. | . | TRBJ2-1 | TRBV6-1 | CASTTSASSYNEQFF | TGTGCCAGCACCACGAGCGCGAGCTCTTACAATGAGCAGTTCTTC
. | . | TRBJ2-7 | TRBV28 | CASSLTLYEQYF | TGTGCCAGCAGTTTAACCCTCTACGAGCAGTACTTC
. | TRBD1 | TRBJ2-5 | TRBV27 | CASSLCRTGFEYF | TGTGCCAGCAGTTTATGCCGGACAGGGTTCGAGTACTTC
. | . | TRBJ2-7 | TRBV4-3 | CASSQDYGQPGPIETISYEQYF | TGCGCCAGCAGCCAAGATTACGGTCAGCCCGGACCGATAGAGACCATCTCCTACGAGCAGTACTTC
. | . | TRBJ2-7 | TRBV23-1 | CASSHPWQYF | TGCGCCAGCAGTCACCCTTGGCAGTACTTC
. | . | TRBJ2-7 | TRBV6-1 | CASAAGAIYEQYF | TGTGCCAGCGCGGCAGGGGCTATTTACGAGCAGTACTTC
once | TRBD2 | TRBJ2-1 | TRBV4-3 | CASSQDTGTSGINEQFF | TGCGCCAGCAGCCAAGATACGGGGACTAGCGGGATCAATGAGCAGTTCTTC
. | TRBD2 | TRBJ2-5 | TRBV13 | CASSLGYLLSGTGVETQYF | TGTGCCAGCAGCTTAGGATACCTCCTAAGCGGGACGGGGGTAGAGACCCAGTACTTC
once | . | TRBJ1-3 | TRBV6-5 | CASSRDGRTGNTIYF | TGTGCCAGCAGCAGGGACGGCAGAACCGGAAACACCATATATTTT
. | TRBD2 | TRBJ2-7 | TRBV4-3 | CASSQDGELAGGIPYEQYF | TGCGCCAGCAGCCAAGATGGAGAACTAGCGGGAGGGATTCCCTACGAGCAGTACTTC
. | . | TRBJ2-1 | TRBV6-5 | CASRAFYNEQFF | TGTGCCAGCAGGGCTTTCTACAATGAGCAGTTCTTC
. | . | TRBJ1-1 | TRBV30 | CAWSVTRITEAFF | TGTGCCTGGAGTGTAACTCGGATCACTGAAGCTTTCTTT
few | TRBD2 | TRBJ2-1 | TRBV5-1 | CASSSPVSGHNEQFF | TGCGCCAGCAGCTCCCCGGTTAGCGGGCACAATGAGCAGTTCTTC
. | . | TRBJ2-2 | TRBV7-9 | CASSIPPGRKNTGELFF | TGTGCCAGCAGCATACCCCCGGGACGGAAGAACACCGGGGAGCTGTTTTTT
. | TRBD1 | TRBJ2-5 | TRBV7-9 | CASRPTRQGTQETQYF | TGTGCCAGCAGACCCACCCGACAGGGCACCCAAGAGACCCAGTACTTC
once | . | TRBJ1-4 | TRBV4-1 | CASSYRPPRTRKKLFF | TGCGCCAGCAGCTATAGACCACCCCGGACTAGAAAAAAACTGTTTTTT
. | . | TRBJ2-1 | TRBV7-2 | CASSLVRDEQFF | TGTGCCAGCAGCTTAGTGCGGGATGAGCAGTTCTTC
. | . | TRBJ2-6 | TRBV21-1 | CASSNIGDSGANVLTF | TGTGCCAGCAGCAATATTGGCGACTCTGGGGCCAACGTCCTGACTTTC
once | TRBD2 | TRBJ2-3 | TRBV6-1 | CANRRTSGRTDTQYF | TGTGCCAACAGAAGGACTAGCGGGAGGACAGATACGCAGTATTTT
. | . | TRBJ2-3 | TRBV6-4 | CASTPSGLSSTDTQYF | TGTGCCAGCACCCCGTCCGGGCTATCTAGCACAGATACGCAGTATTTT
. | . | TRBJ2-6 | TRBV19 | CASSSGTLFSGANVLTF | TGTGCCAGTAGTTCCGGGACACTTTTCTCTGGGGCCAACGTCCTGACTTTC
. | . | TRBJ1-2 | TRBV28 | CASSFRTAYGYTF | TGTGCCAGCAGTTTTCGGACGGCCTATGGCTACACCTTC
. | TRBD1 | TRBJ1-2 | TRBV27 | CASTPAPMLTGGEGYTF | TGTGCCAGCACCCCGGCCCCAATGTTAACAGGGGGCGAAGGCTACACCTTC
. | . | TRBJ1-1 | TRBV15 | CATSRVIGTLNTEAFF | TGTGCCACCAGCAGAGTTATCGGGACACTAAACACTGAAGCTTTCTTT
. | TRBD2 | TRBJ2-7 | TRBV5-6 | CASRSGLAGVSYEQYF | TGTGCCAGCAGGTCGGGACTAGCGGGAGTGTCCTACGAGCAGTACTTC
. | TRBD1 | TRBJ2-1 | TRBV4-3 | CASSQDGGQQGADNEQFF | TGCGCCAGCAGCCAAGATGGGGGGCAACAGGGGGCGGACAATGAGCAGTTCTTC
. | . | TRBJ1-4 | TRBV11-1 | CASSLGGGRTNEKLFF | TGTGCCAGCAGCCTCGGGGGGGGCAGAACTAATGAAAAACTGTTTTTT
once | . | TRBJ1-2 | TRBV28 | CASSLLAGRRYGYTF | TGTGCCAGCAGTTTACTGGCAGGGAGGCGGTATGGCTACACCTTC
. | . | TRBJ2-1 | TRBV19 | CASSKGYPRGGHNEQFF | TGTGCCAGTAGTAAAGGCTATCCGAGAGGGGGGCACAATGAGCAGTTCTTC